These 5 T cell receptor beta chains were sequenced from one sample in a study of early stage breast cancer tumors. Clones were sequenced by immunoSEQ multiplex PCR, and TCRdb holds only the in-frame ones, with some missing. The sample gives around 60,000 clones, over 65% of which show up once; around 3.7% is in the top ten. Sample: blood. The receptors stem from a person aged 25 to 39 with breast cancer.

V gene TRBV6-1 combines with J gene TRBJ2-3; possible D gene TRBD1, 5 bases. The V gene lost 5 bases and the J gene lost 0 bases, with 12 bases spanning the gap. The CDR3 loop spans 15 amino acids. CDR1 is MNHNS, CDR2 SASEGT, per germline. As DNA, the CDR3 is TGTGCCAGCAGTTTGATAGGGGCAAGCACAGATACGCAGTATTTT. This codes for CASSLIGASTDTQYF.

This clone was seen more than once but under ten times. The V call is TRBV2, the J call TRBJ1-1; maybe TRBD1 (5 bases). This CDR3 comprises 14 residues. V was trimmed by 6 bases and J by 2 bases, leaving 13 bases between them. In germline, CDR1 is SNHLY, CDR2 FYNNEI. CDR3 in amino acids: CASSTRAPNTEAFF. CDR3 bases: TGTGCCAGCAGCACCAGGGCCCCTAACACTGAAGCTTTCTTT.

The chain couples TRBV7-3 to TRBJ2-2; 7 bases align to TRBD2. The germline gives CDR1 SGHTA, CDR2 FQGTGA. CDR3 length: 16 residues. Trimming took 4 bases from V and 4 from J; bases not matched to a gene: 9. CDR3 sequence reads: CASSSSTSRSTGELFF. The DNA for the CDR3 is TGTGCCAGCAGCTCCTCGACTAGCAGATCCACCGGGGAGCTGTTTTTT.

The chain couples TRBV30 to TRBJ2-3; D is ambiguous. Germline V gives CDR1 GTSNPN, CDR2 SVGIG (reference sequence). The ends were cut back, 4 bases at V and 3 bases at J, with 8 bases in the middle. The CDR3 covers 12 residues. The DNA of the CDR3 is TGTGCCTGGACCGGTGAAACAGATACGCAGTATTTT. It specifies CAWTGETDTQYF.

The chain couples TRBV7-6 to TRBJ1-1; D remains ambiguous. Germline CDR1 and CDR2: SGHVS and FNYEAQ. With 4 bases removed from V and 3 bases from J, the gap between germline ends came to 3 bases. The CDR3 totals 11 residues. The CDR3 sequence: CASSYYTEAFF. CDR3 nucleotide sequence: TGTGCCAGCAGCTACTACACTGAAGCTTTCTTT.